This TCR beta chain was sequenced during a study of T cells in Graves' hyperthyroidism and ophthalmopathy. This clonotype was counted only a few times. The CDR3 loop spans 18 amino acids. Trimming cost V 0 bases and J 1 base; bases outside gene matches: 9. Germline V lookup: CDR1 ENHRY, CDR2 SYGVKD. Amplification targeted TCR beta CDR3 regions from RNA transcripts. Researchers ran a first-round RT-PCR on the TCR CDR3 using the HTBI primer set. Using its own MiXCR run on the multiplex PCR reads, TCRdb lists one record per CDR3 protein. The sample yields fewer than 350,000 distinct CDR3 sequences, about 14% seen once.

This receptor was obtained from a woman in her thirties with Graves' hyperthyroidism that later progressed to Graves' ophthalmopathy. The gene calls are TRBV10-3 and TRBJ2-1, with TRBD2 identical over 7 bases. The sequenced sample was blood. The DNA of the CDR3 is TGTGCCATCAGTGAGTCTGGCCGGGGAGGGAAATCCTACAATGAGCAGTTCTTC. Translation: CAISESGRGGKSYNEQFF.